This note documents a single T cell receptor beta chain sequence. Its antigen is currently unknown. The data originate from a study of chemoradiotherapy in HPV16-positive cancers. In the study overall: A couple of HPV16-positive patients' cells yielded candidate HPV-specific clones and common motifs. Study-wide points: HPV-specific T cells were functionally defined from only a couple of HPV16-positive patients. Non-HPV-specific T cells did not expand in tumors during treatment, whereas candidate HPV-specific clones and E7-related motifs did.

Clones were sequenced by immunoSEQ multiplex PCR, and TCRdb holds only the in-frame ones, with some missing. The repertoire holds tens of thousands of clones, about 90% seen once, with 4% to 4.5% in the top ten. Germline CDR1 and CDR2: SEHNR and FQNEAQ (reference sequence). The CDR3 sequence is 14 residues long. Trimming pared 3 bases from V and 0 bases from J, leaving 6 bases between. This receptor was obtained from a human donor with HPV-associated anogenital cancer. The rearrangement uses TRBV7-9 and TRBJ1-3; D unresolved. The specimen comprised blood, sampled from a patient who underwent chemoradiotherapy. CDR3 protein: CASSLGSSGNTIYF. The CDR3 DNA reads TGTGCCAGCAGCTTGGGGAGCTCTGGAAACACCATATATTTT.